These 19 T cell receptor beta chains share one sample of origin, sequenced in a study of cytomegalovirus exposure and HLA in healthy donors (TCRdb year 2017). The library was generated by the immunoSEQ multiplex PCR assay. For the multiplex PCR, a mixture combining 60 forward primers for TCR Vbeta segments and 13 reverse primers for TCR Jbeta segments was used. TCRdb re-hosts the immuneACCESS table, in-frame sequences only. Its copies lack some clones; in the studies checked, an unresolved V gene accounts for under half of them, and the cause for the rest is not known. The sample has over 150,000 clones on record, just under 75% of them singletons. The ten biggest clones cover approximately 5% of the sample. The sample was PBMCs. These receptors all come from a man aged 25 to 40 in good health and CMV-seropositive.

This chain connects TRBV5-4 to TRBJ1-2, with TRBD1 identical over 8 bases. Losses at the gene ends were 1 base for V and 8 bases for J; bases not matched to a gene: 4. The CDR3 totals 13 residues. Germline lookup yields CDR1 SGHNT and CDR2 YYREEE (reference sequence). The CDR3 DNA is TGTGCCAGCAGCTTGCAGGGGGCTCGAGGCTACACCTTC. Residues: CASSLQGARGYTF.

V usage is TRBV6-5 and J usage is TRBJ1-3; D may be TRBD1 (6 bases). The length of the CDR3 is 15 residues. V shed 2 bases and J shed 0 bases, with 8 bases lying between them. Germline V gene data show CDR1 as MNHEY and CDR2 as SVGAGI. CDR3 loop: CASSYQGTSGNTIYF. The CDR3 coding sequence is TGTGCCAGCAGTTACCAGGGGACCTCTGGAAACACCATATATTTT.

The chain combines TRBV5-6 with TRBJ2-7, with TRBD2 identical over 11 bases. Germline CDR1 reads SGHDT; CDR2 reads YYEEEE. After removal of 4 bases from V and 4 bases from J, the junction contained 10 bases not matched to a gene. The length of the CDR3 is 16 residues. The CDR3 region has the DNA TGTGCCAGCAGCCATATCCCGGGACTAGCGGAATACGAGCAGTACTTC. Translating it yields CASSHIPGLAEYEQYF.

This chain uses TRBV2 with TRBJ1-5; 9 bases are a match to TRBD1. The junction had 5 bases not matched to a gene; V was cut back by 6 bases and J by 5 bases. The CDR3 is 14 residues long. CDR1 SNHLY and CDR2 FYNNEI come from the germline V gene. The CDR3 spells CASRYTGGDQPQHF. CDR3 DNA sequence: TGTGCCAGCAGATATACAGGGGGCGATCAGCCCCAGCATTTT.

This clone was counted between two and nine times. The chain links TRBV5-6 to TRBJ1-1; the D is unclear. CDR3 length: 14 amino acids. V was pared by 4 bases and J by 1 base, with 11 bases between. Germline V gene sequence: CDR1 SGHDT, CDR2 YYEEEE. The CDR3 DNA reads TGTGCCAGCAGCCTTGACATAACGAACACTGAAGCTTTCTTT. Amino acids: CASSLDITNTEAFF.

Concerning this clone: The same CDR3 is also encoded by other DNA sequences in this sample. The chain has TRBV7-2 and TRBJ1-2; TRBD1 is a possible D gene (5 bases). The CDR3 contains 14 residues. Trimming removed 1 base at V and 2 bases at J, with 8 bases between. Germline CDR1 SGHTA, CDR2 FQGNSA. This CDR3 reads CASSLVEGNYGYTF. CDR3 sequence (DNA): TGTGCCAGCAGCTTAGTGGAGGGGAACTATGGCTACACCTTC.

The V call is TRBV4-2, the J call TRBJ1-1; perhaps TRBD1 as D (6 bases). From germline, CDR1 is LGHNA and CDR2 YNFKEQ. Trimming stripped 4 bases from V and 1 base from J, with 13 bases between. The CDR3 spans 15 residues. CDR3 residues: CASSRGGRANTEAFF. For the CDR3, the DNA is TGTGCCAGCAGCCGGGGGGGCAGGGCGAACACTGAAGCTTTCTTT.

This chain connects TRBV28 to TRBJ1-5; D is uncertain. The CDR3 runs 12 residues. Trimming removed 3 bases from V and 5 bases from J, with 5 bases in between. Germline V gives CDR1 MDHEN, CDR2 SYDVKM. CDR3 sequence (DNA): TGTGCCAGCAGTTTTCCCGATCAGCCCCAGCATTTT. Translation gives CASSFPDQPQHF.

V and J are TRBV10-3 and TRBJ1-1, with D uncertain. Trimming left V 4 bases short and J 8 bases short, with 8 bases between. This CDR3 contains 11 residues. Germline V gene lookup returns CDR1 ENHRY and CDR2 SYGVKD. CDR3 protein: CAISGTSEAFF. The CDR3 DNA sequence: TGTGCCATCAGTGGGACTTCAGAAGCTTTCTTT.

There are a few counts of this clone. The chain joins TRBV6-5 to TRBJ2-7, with 10 bases matching TRBD1. CDR3 size: 14 residues. Germline CDR1 reads MNHEY; CDR2 reads SVGAGI. V dropped 5 bases and J dropped 3; count of bases not matched to a gene: 4. DNA of the CDR3: TGTGCCAGCAGTGTGACAGGGGGCTTCTACGAGCAGTACTTC. It is translated as CASSVTGGFYEQYF.

A note on this clone: Mismatch with germline at one junction end may stem from a read error. Here the CDR3 reads CASSERTSGGVF. Here the CDR3 DNA reads TGTGCCAGCAGTGAGCGGACTAGCGGGGGGGTCTTC. The chain joins TRBV2 to TRBJ2-1; 15 bases align to TRBD2. The length of the CDR3 is 12 residues. CDR1 SNHLY and CDR2 FYNNEI come from the germline V gene. Full variable domain (rest looked up from reference TRBV2 and TRBJ2-1): EPEVTQTPSHQVTQMGQEVILRCVPISNHLYFYWYRQILGQKVEFLVSFYNNEISEKSEIFDDQFSVERPDGSNFTLKIRSTKLEDSAMYFCASSERTSGGVFGPGTRLTVL.

This chain joins TRBV28 and TRBJ2-5; tentative D call: TRBD1 (5 bases). V lost 8 bases and J lost 4, with 14 bases in between. This CDR3 is 13 amino acids long. Per germline, CDR1 MDHEN and CDR2 SYDVKM. This CDR3 is CASRLGLRETQYF. The CDR3 DNA is TGTGCCAGCCGATTGGGGCTTCGAGAGACCCAGTACTTC.

This sequence joins TRBV6-5 and TRBJ1-1; 9 bases line up with TRBD1. This CDR3 has 15 residues. Trimming removed 4 bases from V and 4 bases from J; junction bases left unmatched: 7. Germline CDR1 is MNHEY and CDR2 is SVGAGI. In DNA, the CDR3 is TGTGCCAGCAGTTTAACAGGGGGCGCGTTCACTGAAGCTTTCTTT. Protein sequence: CASSLTGGAFTEAFF.

The chain has TRBV5-1 and TRBJ1-1; a weak D match, TRBD1 (6 bases). The V gene's germline CDR1 is SGHRS and CDR2 YFSETQ. The CDR3 totals 14 residues. Between the trimmed V and J ends, which lost 3 bases and 6 bases, there was a span of 15 bases. CDR3: CASSSGERGAEAFF. DNA of the CDR3: TGCGCCAGCAGCTCAGGGGAAAGGGGCGCTGAAGCTTTCTTT.

J is TRBJ2-3 and V is TRBV6-1, with D tentatively TRBD1 (6 bases). This CDR3 has 13 amino acids. V was clipped by 1 base and J by 6 bases, with 8 bases between them. Germline CDR1 reads MNHNS; CDR2 reads SASEGT. This chain's CDR3 is CASSEGGRDTQYF. The DNA for the CDR3 is TGTGCCAGCAGTGAAGGGGGGCGGGATACGCAGTATTTT.

The chain joins TRBV6-5 to TRBJ1-1, with TRBD1 matching 8 bases. Germline CDR1 and CDR2: MNHEY and SVGAGI. The V segment lost 5 bases and the J segment 4 bases; nucleotides outside the gene matches: 6. CDR3 size: 14 residues. CDR3 amino acids: CASSPGQGGTEAFF. The CDR3 DNA follows: TGTGCCAGCAGTCCCGGACAGGGAGGCACTGAAGCTTTCTTT.

This clone was seen more than once but under ten times. CDR3 sequence (DNA): TGTGCCTGGAGCCAGGGTCCAACCGTTCATCAGCCCCAGCATTTT. Protein sequence: CAWSQGPTVHQPQHF. The genes are TRBV30 and TRBJ1-5; tentative D call: TRBD1 (5 bases). CDR1 is GTSNPN, CDR2 SVGIG, per germline (reference sequence). The CDR3 extends over 15 amino acids. The ends were cut back, 3 bases at V and 5 bases at J, with 17 bases in the middle.

The chain employs TRBV19 and TRBJ2-1; 13 positions agree with TRBD2. Germline V lookup: CDR1 LNHDA, CDR2 SQIVND (reference sequence). This CDR3 comprises 19 residues. V shed 4 bases, J shed 5 bases, and the junction held 14 bases outside the gene matches. CDR3: CASSSRLAGGYEENNEQFF. CDR3 in DNA: TGTGCCAGTAGTAGCCGACTAGCGGGAGGTTATGAGGAGAACAATGAGCAGTTCTTC.

The chain is built from TRBV5-8 and TRBJ1-5; D is unresolved. The CDR3 has 14 amino acids. The V and J ends lost 1 base and 2 bases respectively, with 7 bases between them. Germline lookup yields CDR1 SGHTS and CDR2 YDEGEE. Written as DNA, the CDR3 is TGTGCCAGCAGCTTGTTTCAGGGCAATCAGCCCCAGCATTTT. It specifies CASSLFQGNQPQHF.